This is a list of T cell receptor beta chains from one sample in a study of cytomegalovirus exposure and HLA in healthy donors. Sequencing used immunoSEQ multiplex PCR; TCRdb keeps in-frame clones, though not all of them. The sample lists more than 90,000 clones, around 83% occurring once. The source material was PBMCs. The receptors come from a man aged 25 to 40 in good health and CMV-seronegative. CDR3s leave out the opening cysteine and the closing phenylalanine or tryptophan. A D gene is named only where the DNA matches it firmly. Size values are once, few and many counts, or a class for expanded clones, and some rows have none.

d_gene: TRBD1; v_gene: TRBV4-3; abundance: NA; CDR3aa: ASSQEAGGGYGYT
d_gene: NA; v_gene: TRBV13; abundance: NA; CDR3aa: ASSLYGGKVGGYT
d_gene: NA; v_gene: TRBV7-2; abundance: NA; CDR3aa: ASSSTTLGDQPQH
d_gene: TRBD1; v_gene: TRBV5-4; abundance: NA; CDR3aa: ASSLRTGSYGYT
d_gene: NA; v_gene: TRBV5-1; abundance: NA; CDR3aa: ASSIGGGASPLH
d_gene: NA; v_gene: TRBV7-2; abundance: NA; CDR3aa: ASSLEPGSTNEKLF
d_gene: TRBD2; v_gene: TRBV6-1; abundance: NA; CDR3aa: ASSGTSGGTQETQY
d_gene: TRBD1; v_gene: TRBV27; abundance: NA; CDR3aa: ASSFKAGGSYQETQY
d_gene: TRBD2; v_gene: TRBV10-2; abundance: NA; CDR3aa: ASSKSRLAGVTGELF
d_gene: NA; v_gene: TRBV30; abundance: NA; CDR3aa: AWSSLWSGNTIY
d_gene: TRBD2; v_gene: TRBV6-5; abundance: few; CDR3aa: ASSYGGEGRRSEQF
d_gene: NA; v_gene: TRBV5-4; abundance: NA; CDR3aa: ASSLVGQMGGYT
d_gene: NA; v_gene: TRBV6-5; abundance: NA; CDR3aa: ATNRGDYGYT
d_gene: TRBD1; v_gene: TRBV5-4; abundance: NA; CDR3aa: ASSLNEGARETQY
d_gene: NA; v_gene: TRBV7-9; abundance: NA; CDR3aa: ASSPLSREKLF
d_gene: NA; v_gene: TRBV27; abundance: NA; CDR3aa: ASRPRFHSADTQY
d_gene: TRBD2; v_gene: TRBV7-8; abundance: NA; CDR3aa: ASSLVTSGTYNEQF
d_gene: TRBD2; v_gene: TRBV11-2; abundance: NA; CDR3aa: ASRPVAGGPVELF
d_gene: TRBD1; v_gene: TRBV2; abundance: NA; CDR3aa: ASSAPRTGAGRSNQPQH
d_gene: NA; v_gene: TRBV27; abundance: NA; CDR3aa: ASSLSGRAYNEQF
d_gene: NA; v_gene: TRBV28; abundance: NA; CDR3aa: ASALGLTDHEQY
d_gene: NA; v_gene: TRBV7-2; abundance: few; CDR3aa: ASSLGTVETQY
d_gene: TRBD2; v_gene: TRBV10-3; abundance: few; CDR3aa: AISPGLAGGGETQY
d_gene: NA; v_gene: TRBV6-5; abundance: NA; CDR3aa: ASTASYRVSGGYT
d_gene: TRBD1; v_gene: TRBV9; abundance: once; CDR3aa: ASSVGDRANQPQH
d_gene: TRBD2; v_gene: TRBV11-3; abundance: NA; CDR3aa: ASSPGLAGNLYNEQF
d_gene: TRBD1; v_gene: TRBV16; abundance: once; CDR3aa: ASSHPDRVGGYT
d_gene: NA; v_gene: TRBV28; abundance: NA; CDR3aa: ASSDYRDTEAF
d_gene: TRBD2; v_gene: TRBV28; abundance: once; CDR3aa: ASSFQRTSGTDTQY
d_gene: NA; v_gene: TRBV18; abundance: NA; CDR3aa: ASSPGEGGSYEQY
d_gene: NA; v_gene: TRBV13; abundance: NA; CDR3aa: ASRRIGGLEGDIQY
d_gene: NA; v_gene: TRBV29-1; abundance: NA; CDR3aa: SVGGQGQETQY
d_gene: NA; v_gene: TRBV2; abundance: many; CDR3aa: ASSEKSGAGGKLF
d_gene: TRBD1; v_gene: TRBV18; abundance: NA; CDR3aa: ASSQTGTGVEQY
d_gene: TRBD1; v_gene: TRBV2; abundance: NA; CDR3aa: ASSGTGRVTEAF
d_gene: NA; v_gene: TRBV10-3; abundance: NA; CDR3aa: AISEGAEYEQY
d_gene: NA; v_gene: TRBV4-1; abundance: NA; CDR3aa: ASSQDRFNDINEKLF
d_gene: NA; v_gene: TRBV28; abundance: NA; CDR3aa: ASSLAGSPPLEQY
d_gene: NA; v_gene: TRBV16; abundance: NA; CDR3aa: ASSRPIPSGDEQF
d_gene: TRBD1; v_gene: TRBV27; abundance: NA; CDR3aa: ASRWGQQGLGYT
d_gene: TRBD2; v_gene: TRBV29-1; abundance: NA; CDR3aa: SADSGTGYEQY
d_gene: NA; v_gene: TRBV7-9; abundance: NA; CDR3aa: ASSLLQGMYNEQF
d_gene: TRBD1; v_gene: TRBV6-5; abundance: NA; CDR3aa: ASTTGTGVPEAF
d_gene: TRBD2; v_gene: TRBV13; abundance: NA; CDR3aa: ASSLGNQREWTDTQY
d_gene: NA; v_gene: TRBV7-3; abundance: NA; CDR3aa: ASSLRLGGNTGELF
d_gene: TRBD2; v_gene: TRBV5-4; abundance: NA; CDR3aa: ASSLREGNEQF
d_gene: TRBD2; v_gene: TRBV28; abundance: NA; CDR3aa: ASRAGGPRTGELF
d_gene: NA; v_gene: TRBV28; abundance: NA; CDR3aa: AVQGRVRETQY
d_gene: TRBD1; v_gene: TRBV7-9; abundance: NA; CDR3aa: ASSFGTGYNQPQH
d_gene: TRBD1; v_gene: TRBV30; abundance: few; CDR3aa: AWRGQGAPRNTIY
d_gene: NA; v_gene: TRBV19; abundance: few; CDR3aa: ASSSGTEKLF
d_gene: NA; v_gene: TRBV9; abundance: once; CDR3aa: ASSVVPQETQY